This T cell receptor beta chain was sequenced for a study of T cell clones after liver transplantation. About the study: Subjects received no induction therapy and standard immunosuppression until randomization at 12-24 months post-transplant. Overall study findings and caveats: Post-transplant time points were not standardized, so conclusions are preliminary. The donor-reactive repertoire was only partly measurable in a couple of subjects, lacking donor cells. Post-transplant, graft-donor-reactive CD4 TCRbeta sequences in blood dropped significantly in 5 of 8 subjects.

The length of the CDR3 is 16 residues. Germline V gene lookup returns CDR1 MNHNY and CDR2 SVGAGI (reference sequence). V lost 4 bases to trimming and J lost 8 bases; unmatched junction nucleotides: 11. In regard to this clone: Its cognate antigen is unknown.

Sequencing was performed with immunoSEQ multiplex PCR; in TCRdb, only in-frame clones are kept and a portion is missing. The table records around 110,000 clones, 75% to 95% of them present only once. The material was CD4+ T cells from blood, obtained 12 months after liver transplant. This receptor was obtained from a human patient who received a liver transplant. The graft donor may have given rise to some T cells. J is TRBJ1-4 and V is TRBV6-6; 9 bases align to TRBD1. The CDR3 DNA sequence: TGTGCCAGCAGTTTCGGACAGGGGCTGCCCCACGAAAAACTGTTTTTT. Encoded protein: CASSFGQGLPHEKLFF.